This TCR beta chain was observed in a study of Graves' ophthalmopathy and Graves' hyperthyroidism. This clonotype was seen many times. The CDR3 has 14 amino acids. CDR1 and CDR2 (germline): LNHDA, SQIVND (reference sequence). Trimming removed 4 bases at V and 0 bases at J, with 9 bases between. TCR beta CDR3 regions were amplified from RNA transcripts. Second-round multiplex PCR came after a first-round RT-PCR that employed HTBI primers. TCRdb re-called the multiplex PCR reads through MiXCR, storing one row per CDR3 protein. The profile shows nearly 400,000 distinct CDR3 sequences, around 16% of them singletons.

Specimen: peripheral blood. This clonotype was obtained from a woman aged 18-29 years with Graves' ophthalmopathy. V and J are TRBV19 and TRBJ1-1; D gene ambiguous. Here the CDR3 DNA reads TGTGCCAGTAGTACCTTGGCCATGAACACTGAAGCTTTCTTT. Its translation: CASSTLAMNTEAFF.